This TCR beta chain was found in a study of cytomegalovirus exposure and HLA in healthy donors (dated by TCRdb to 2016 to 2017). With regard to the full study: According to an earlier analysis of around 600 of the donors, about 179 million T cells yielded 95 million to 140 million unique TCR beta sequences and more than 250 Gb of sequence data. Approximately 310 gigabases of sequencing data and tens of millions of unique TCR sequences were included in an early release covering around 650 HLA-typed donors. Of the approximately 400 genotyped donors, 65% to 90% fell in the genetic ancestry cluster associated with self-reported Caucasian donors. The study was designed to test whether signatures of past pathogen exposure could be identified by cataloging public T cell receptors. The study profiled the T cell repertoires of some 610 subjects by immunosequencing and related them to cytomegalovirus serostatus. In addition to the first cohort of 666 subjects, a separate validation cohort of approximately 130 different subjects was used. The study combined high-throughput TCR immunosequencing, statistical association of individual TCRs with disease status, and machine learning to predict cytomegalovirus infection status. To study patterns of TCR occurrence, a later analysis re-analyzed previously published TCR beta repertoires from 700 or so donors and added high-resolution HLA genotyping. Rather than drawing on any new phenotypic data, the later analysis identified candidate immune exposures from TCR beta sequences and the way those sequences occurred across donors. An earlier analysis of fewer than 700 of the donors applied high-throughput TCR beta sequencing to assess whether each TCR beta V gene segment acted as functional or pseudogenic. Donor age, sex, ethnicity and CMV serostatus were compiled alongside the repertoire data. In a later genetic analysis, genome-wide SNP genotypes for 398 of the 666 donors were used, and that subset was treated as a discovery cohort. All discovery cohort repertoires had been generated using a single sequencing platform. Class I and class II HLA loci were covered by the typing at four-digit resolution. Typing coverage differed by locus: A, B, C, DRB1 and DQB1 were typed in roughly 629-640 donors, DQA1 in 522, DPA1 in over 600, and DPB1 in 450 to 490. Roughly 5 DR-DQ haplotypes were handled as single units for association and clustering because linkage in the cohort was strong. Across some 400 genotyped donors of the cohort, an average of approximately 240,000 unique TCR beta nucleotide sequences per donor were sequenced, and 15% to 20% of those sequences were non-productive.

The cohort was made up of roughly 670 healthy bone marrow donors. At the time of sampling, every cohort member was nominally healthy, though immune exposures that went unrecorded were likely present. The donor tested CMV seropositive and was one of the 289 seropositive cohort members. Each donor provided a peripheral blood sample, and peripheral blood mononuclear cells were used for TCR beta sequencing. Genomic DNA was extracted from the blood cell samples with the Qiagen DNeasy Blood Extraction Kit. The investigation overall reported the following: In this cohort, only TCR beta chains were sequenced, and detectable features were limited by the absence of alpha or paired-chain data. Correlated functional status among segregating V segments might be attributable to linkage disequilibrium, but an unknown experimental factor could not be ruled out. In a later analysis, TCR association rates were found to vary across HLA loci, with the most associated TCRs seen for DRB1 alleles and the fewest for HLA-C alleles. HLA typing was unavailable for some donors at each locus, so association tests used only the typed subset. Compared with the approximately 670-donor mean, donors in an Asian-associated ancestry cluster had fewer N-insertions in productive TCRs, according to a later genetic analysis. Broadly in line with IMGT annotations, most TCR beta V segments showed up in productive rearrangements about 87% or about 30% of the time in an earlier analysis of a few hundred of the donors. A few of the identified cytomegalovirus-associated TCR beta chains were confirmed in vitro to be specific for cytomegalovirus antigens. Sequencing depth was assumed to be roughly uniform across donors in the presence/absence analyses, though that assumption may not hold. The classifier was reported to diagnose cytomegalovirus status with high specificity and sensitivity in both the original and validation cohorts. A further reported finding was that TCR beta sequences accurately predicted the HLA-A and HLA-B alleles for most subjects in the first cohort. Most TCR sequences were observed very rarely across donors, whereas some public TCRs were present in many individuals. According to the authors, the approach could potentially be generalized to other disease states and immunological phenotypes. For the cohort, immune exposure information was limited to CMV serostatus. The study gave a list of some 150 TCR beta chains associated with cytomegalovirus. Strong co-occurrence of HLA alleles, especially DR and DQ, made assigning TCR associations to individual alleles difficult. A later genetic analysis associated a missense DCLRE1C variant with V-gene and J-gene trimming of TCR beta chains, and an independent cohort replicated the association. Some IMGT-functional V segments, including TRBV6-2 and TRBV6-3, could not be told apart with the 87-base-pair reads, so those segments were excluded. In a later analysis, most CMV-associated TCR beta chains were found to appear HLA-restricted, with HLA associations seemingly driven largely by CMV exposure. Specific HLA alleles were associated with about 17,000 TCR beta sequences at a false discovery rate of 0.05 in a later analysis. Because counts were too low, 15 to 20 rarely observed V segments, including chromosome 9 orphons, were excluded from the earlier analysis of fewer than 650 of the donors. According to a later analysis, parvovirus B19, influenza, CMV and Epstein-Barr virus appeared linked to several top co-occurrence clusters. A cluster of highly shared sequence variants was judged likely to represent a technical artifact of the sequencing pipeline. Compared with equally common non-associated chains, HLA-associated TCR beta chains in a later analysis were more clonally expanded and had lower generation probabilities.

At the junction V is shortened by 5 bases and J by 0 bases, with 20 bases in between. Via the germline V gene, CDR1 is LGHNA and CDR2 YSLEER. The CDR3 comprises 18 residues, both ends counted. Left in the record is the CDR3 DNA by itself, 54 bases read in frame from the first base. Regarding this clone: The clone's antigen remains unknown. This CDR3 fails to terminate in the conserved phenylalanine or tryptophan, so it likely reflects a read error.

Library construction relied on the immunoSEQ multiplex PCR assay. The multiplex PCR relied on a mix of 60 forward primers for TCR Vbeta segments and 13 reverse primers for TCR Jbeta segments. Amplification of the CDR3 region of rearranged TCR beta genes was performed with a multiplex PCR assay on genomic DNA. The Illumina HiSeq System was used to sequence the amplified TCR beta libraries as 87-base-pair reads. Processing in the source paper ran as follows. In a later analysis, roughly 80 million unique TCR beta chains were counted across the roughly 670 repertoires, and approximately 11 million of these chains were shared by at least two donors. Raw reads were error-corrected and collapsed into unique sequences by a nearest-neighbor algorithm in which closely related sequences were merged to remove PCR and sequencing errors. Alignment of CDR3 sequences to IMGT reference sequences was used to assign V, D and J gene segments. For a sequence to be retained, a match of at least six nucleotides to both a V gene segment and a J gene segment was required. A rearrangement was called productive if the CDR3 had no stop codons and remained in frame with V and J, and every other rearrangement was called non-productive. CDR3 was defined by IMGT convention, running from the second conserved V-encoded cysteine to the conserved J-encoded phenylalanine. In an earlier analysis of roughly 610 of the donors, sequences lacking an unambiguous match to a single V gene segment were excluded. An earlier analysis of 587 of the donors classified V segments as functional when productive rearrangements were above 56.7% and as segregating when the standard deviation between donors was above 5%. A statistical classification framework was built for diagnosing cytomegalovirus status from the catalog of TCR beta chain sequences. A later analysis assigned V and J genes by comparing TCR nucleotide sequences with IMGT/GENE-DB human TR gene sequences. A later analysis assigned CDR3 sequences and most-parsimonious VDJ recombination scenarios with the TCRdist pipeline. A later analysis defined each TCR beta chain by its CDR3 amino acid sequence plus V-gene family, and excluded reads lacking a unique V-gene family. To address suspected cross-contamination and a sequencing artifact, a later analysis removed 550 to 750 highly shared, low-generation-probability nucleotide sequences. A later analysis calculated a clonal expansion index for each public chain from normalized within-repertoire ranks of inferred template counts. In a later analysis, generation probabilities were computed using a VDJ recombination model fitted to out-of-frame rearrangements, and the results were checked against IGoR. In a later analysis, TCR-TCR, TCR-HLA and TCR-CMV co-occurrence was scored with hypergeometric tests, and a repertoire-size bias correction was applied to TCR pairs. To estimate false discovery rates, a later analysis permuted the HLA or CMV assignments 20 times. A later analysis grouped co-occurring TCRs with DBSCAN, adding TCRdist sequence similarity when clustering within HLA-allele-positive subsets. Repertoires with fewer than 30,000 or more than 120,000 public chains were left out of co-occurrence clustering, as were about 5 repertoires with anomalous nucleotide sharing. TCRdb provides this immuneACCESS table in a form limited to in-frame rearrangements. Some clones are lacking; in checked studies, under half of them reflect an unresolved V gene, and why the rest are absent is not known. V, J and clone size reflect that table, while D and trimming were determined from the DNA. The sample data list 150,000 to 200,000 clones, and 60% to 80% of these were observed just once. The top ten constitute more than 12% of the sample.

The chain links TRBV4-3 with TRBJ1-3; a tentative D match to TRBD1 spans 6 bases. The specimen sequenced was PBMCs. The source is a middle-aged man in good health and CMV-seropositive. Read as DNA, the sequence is TGCGCCAGCAGCGAATTTCTAGGCAGGGGAAACTCTGGAAACACCATATATCTT. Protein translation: CASSEFLGRGNSGNTIYL.